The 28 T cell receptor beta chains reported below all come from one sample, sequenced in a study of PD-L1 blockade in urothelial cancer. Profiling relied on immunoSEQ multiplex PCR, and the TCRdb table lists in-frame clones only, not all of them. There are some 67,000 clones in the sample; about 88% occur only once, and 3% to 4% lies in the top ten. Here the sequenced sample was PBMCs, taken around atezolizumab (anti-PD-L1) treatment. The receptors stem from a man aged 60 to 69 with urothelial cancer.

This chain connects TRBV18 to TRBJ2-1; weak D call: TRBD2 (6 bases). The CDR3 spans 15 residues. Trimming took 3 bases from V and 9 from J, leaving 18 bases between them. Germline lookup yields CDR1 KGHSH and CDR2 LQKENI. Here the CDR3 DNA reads TGTGCCAGCTCACCCACGGACTACCTAAGCGGTGAGCAGTTCTTC. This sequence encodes CASSPTDYLSGEQFF.

The CDR3 coding sequence is TGCGCCAGCAGGGCGGGAGCAACTAATGAAAAACTGTTTTTT. Its translation is CASRAGATNEKLFF. The J gene is TRBJ1-4, the V gene TRBV5-1; no clear D. Germline CDR1 reads SGHRS; CDR2 reads YFSETQ. This CDR3 has 14 amino acids. Trimming shortened V by 5 bases and J by 0 bases, and 8 bases separated the two germline ends. The full variable domain, with the rest looked up from reference TRBV5-1 and TRBJ1-4, is KAGVTQTPRYLIKTRGQQVTLSCSPISGHRSVSWYQQTPGQGLQFLFEYFSETQRNKGNFPGRFSGRQFSNSRSEMNVSTLELGDSALYLCASRAGATNEKLFFGSGTQLSVL.

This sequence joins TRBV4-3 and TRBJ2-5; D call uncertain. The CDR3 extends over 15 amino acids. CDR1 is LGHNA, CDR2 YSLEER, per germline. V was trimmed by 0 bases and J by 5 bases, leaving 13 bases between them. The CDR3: CASSQESSKRETQYF. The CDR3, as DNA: TGCGCCAGCAGCCAAGAGTCTTCAAAGAGGGAGACCCAGTACTTC.

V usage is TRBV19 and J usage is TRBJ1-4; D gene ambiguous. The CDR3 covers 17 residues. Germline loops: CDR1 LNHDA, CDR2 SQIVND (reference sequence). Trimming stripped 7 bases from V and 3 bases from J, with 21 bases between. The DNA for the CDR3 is TGTGCCAGTACCCCAATTCTAGGTGTTCGAGCTAATGAAAAACTGTTTTTT. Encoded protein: CASTPILGVRANEKLFF. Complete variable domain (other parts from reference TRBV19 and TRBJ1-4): DGGITQSPKYLFRKEGQNVTLSCEQNLNHDAMYWYRQDPGQGLRLIYYSQIVNDFQKGDIAEGYSVSREKKESFPLTVTSAQKNPTAFYLCASTPILGVRANEKLFFGSGTQLSVL.

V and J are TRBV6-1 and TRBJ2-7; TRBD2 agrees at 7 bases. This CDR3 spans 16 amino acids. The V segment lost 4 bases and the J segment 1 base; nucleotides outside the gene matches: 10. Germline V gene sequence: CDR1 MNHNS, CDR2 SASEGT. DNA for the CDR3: TGTGCCAGCAGTGGGAACTACGGGGGGAGTTCCTACGAGCAGTACTTC. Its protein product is CASSGNYGGSSYEQYF.

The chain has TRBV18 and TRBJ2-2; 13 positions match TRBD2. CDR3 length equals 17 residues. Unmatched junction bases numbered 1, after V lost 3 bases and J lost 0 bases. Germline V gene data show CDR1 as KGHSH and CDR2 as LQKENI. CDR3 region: CASSPGTSGANTGELFF. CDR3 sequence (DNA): TGTGCCAGCTCACCCGGGACTAGCGGGGCGAACACCGGGGAGCTGTTTTTT.

The CDR3 loop reads CASSGDRSRGYEQYF. CDR3 DNA: TGTGCCAGCAGTGGCGACAGGTCTCGAGGATACGAGCAGTACTTC. V usage is TRBV6-6 and J usage is TRBJ2-7, with TRBD1 as a possible D gene (6 bases). CDR1 MNHNY and CDR2 SVGAGI come from the germline V gene (reference sequence). Between the trimmed V and J ends, which lost 5 bases and 4 bases, there was a span of 18 bases. The CDR3 totals 15 residues.

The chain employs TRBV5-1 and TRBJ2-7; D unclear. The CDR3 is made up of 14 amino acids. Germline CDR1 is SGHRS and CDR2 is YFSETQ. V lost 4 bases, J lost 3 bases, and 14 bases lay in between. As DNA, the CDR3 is TGCGCCAGCAGCACCGGAGAGGTTAACTACGAGCAGTACTTC. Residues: CASSTGEVNYEQYF. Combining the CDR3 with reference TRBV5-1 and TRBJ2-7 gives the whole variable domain KAGVTQTPRYLIKTRGQQVTLSCSPISGHRSVSWYQQTPGQGLQFLFEYFSETQRNKGNFPGRFSGRQFSNSRSEMNVSTLELGDSALYLCASSTGEVNYEQYFGPGTRLTVT.

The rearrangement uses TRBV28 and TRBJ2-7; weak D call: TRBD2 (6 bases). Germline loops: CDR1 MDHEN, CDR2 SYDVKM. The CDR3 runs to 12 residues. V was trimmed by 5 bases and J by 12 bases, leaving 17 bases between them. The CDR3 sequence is CASSKTGLAPYF. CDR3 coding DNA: TGTGCCAGCAGTAAAACGGGACTGGCACCGTACTTC.

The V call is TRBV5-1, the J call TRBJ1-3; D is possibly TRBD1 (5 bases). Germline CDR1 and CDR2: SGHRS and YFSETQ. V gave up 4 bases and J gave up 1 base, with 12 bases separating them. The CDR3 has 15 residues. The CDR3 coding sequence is TGCGCCAGCAGCCCTACACAGGTATCTGGAAACACCATATATTTT. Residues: CASSPTQVSGNTIYF.

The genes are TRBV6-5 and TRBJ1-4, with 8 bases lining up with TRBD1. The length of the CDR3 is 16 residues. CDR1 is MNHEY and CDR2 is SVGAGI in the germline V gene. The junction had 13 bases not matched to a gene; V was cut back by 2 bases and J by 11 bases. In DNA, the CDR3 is TGTGCCAGCAGTTACCCAAGCGCAGGGGGCATCGGGAAACTGTTTTTT. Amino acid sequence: CASSYPSAGGIGKLFF.

CDR3 coding DNA: TGTGCCAGCAGCACTTATTCGGGGGGTACGGGTGAAAAACTGTTTTTT. As protein: CASSTYSGGTGEKLFF. The chain links TRBV9 to TRBJ1-4, with a tentative D call TRBD1 (5 bases). In germline, CDR1 is SGDLS, CDR2 YYNGEE. Trimming removed 4 bases at V and 7 bases at J, with 20 bases between. This CDR3 comprises 16 residues.

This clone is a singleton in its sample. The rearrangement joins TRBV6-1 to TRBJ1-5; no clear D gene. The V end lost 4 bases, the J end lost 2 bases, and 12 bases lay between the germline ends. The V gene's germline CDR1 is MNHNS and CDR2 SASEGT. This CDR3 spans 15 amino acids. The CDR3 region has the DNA TGTGCCAGCAGTGTCGGGGAATTAGGCAATCAGCCCCAGCATTTT. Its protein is CASSVGELGNQPQHF.

The CDR3 DNA sequence: TGTGCCAGCAGCCGTCCCTCCGGGACAGGGGTCCACTCTGGAAACACCATATATTTT. Its translation is CASSRPSGTGVHSGNTIYF. The chain uses TRBV7-2 and TRBJ1-3, with 10 bases identical to TRBD1. The V segment lost 5 bases and the J segment 0 bases; nucleotides outside the gene matches: 13. The germline V gene encodes CDR1 SGHTA and CDR2 FQGNSA. The CDR3 spans 19 residues. Combining the CDR3 with reference TRBV7-2 and TRBJ1-3 gives the whole variable domain GAGVSQSPSNKVTEKGKDVELRCDPISGHTALYWYRQSLGQGLEFLIYFQGNSAPDKSGLPSDRFSAERTGGSVSTLTIQRTQQEDSAVYLCASSRPSGTGVHSGNTIYFGEGSWLTVV.

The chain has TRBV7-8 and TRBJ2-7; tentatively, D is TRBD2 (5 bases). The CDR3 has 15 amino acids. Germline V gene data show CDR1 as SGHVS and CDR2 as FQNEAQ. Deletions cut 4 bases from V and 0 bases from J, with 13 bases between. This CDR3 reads CASSYDLGSSYEQYF. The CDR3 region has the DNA TGTGCCAGCAGCTACGACTTAGGGAGCTCCTACGAGCAGTACTTC.

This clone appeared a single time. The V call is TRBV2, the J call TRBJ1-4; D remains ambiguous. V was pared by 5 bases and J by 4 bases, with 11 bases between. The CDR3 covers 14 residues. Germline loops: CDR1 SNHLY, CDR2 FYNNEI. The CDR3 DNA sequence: TGTGCCAGCAGTCGACCGGAGCTTAATGAAAAACTGTTTTTT. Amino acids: CASSRPELNEKLFF.

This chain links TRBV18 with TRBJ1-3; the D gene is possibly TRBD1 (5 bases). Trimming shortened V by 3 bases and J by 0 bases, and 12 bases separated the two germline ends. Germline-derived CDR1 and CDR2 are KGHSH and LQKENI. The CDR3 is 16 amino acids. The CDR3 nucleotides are TGTGCCAGCTCACCGCTTCAGGGTAGCTCTGGAAACACCATATATTTT. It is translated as CASSPLQGSSGNTIYF.

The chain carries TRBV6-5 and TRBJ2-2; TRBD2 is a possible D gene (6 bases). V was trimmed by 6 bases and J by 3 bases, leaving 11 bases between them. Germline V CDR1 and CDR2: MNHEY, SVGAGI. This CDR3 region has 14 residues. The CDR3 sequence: CASRRDPYTGELFF. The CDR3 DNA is TGTGCCAGCAGGCGGGACCCATACACCGGGGAGCTGTTTTTT.

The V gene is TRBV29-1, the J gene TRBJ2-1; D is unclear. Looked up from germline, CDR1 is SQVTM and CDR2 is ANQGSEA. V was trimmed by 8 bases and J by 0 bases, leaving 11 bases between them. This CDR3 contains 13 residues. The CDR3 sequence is CSSRHFSYNEQFF. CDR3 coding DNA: TGCAGCTCACGACACTTCTCCTACAATGAGCAGTTCTTC.

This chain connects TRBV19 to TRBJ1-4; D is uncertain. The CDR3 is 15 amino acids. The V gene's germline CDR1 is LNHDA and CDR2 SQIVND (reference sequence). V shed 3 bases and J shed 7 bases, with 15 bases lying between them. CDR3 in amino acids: CASSIKKRGREKLFF. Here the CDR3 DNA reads TGTGCCAGTAGTATCAAAAAACGCGGCCGTGAAAAACTGTTTTTT.

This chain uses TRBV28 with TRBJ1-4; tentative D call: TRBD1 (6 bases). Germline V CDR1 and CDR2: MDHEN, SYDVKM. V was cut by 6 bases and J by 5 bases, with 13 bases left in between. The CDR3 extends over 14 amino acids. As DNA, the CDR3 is TGTGCCAGCAGACTACAGGGCCCCAATGAAAAACTGTTTTTT. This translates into CASRLQGPNEKLFF.

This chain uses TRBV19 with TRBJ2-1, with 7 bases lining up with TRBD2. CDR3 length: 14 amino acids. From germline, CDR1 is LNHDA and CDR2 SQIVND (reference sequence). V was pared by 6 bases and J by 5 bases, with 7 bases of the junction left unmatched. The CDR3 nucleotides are TGTGCCAGTAGAGGGCGGGAGATAAACAATGAGCAGTTCTTC. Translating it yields CASRGREINNEQFF.

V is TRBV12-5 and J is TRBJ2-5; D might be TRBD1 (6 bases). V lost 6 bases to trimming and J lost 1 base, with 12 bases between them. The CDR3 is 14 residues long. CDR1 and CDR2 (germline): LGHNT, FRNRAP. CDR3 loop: CASGYGGGQETQYF. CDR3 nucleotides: TGTGCTAGTGGGTATGGGGGCGGCCAAGAGACCCAGTACTTC.

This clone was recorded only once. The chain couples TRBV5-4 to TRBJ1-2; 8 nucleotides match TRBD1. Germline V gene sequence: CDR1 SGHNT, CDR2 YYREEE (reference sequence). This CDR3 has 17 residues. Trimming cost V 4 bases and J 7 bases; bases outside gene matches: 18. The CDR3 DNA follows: TGTGCCAGCAGCCCAACCATGGACAGGGCCGGTTCTAGTGGCTACACCTTC. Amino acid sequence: CASSPTMDRAGSSGYTF.

The CDR3 nucleotides are TGTGCCAGCAGCCAAGGGGACAGGGGTGTTACAGATACGCAGTATTTT. This translates into CASSQGDRGVTDTQYF. The chain links TRBV4-2 to TRBJ2-3, with TRBD1 identical over 10 bases. There are 16 residues in the CDR3. Germline values: CDR1 LGHNA, CDR2 YNFKEQ. V lost 1 base, J lost 3 bases, and 4 bases stayed unmatched.

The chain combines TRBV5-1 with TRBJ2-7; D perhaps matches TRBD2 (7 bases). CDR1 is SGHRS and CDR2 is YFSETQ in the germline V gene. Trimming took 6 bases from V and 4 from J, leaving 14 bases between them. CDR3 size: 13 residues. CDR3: CASMEGGAYEQYF. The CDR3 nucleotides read TGCGCCAGCATGGAGGGGGGGGCTTACGAGCAGTACTTC.

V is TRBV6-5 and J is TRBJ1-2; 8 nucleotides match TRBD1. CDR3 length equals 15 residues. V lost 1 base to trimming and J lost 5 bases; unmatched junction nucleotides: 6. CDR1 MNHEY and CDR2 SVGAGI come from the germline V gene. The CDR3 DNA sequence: TGTGCCAGCAGTTACTGGACAGGGACCCTTTATGGCTACACCTTC. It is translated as CASSYWTGTLYGYTF.

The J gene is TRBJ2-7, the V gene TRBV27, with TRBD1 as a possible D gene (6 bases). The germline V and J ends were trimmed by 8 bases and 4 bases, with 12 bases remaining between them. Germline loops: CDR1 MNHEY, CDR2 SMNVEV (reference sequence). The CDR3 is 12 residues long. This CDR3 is CASRQEFYEQYF. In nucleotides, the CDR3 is TGTGCCAGCCGACAGGAATTTTACGAGCAGTACTTC.